Listed below are T cell receptor beta chains from one sample, sequenced in a study of blood T cell repertoires in COVID-19. The data were produced by immunoSEQ multiplex PCR, yet TCRdb's version contains in-frame clones alone and is incomplete. Of around 270,000 clones listed, about 87% are singletons. Sequenced: peripheral blood. The receptors were gathered from a man aged 55 to 70 who had recovered from COVID-19. Each CDR3 is given with its conserved first and last residue. D genes are given only for firm matches. Only part of the rows carry a size: once, few, many, or a class if the clone is expanded.

V: TRBV7-9; J: TRBJ1-1; D: .; size: few; DNA: TGTGCCAGCAGCCTTACAGGGAAGAACACTGAAGCTTTCTTT; CDR3: CASSLTGKNTEAFF
V: TRBV19; J: TRBJ2-1; D: .; size: .; DNA: TGTGCCAGTAGTATAGGTGTGTCAGGCTTGTTCTTC; CDR3: CASSIGVSGLFF
V: TRBV6-5; J: TRBJ2-1; D: TRBD2; size: .; DNA: TGTGCCAGCAGGGCGGGGGGTTCCTACAATGAGCAGTTCTTC; CDR3: CASRAGGSYNEQFF
V: TRBV6-5; J: TRBJ2-7; D: .; size: .; DNA: TGTGCCAGCAGGCGAACAGGGTCCGTCTACGAGCAGTACTTC; CDR3: CASRRTGSVYEQYF
V: TRBV6-5; J: TRBJ1-4; D: .; size: .; DNA: TGTGCCAGCAGTTACGGTGGGCCCGATGAAAAACTGTTTTTT; CDR3: CASSYGGPDEKLFF
V: TRBV15; J: TRBJ2-5; D: TRBD2; size: once; DNA: TGTGCCACCAGCTTCCCCGGACTAGCGGGGGAGAACCTCCAAGAGACCCAGTACTTC; CDR3: CATSFPGLAGENLQETQYF
V: TRBV7-8; J: TRBJ1-5; D: TRBD1; size: .; DNA: TGTGCCAGCAGCTTGACAGGGGGCTTTAGTCAGCCCCAGCATTTT; CDR3: CASSLTGGFSQPQHF
V: TRBV29-1; J: TRBJ2-2; D: TRBD1; size: .; DNA: TGCAGCGGATTGGCCACAGGGGGTCGTCACACCGGGGAGCTGTTTTTT; CDR3: CSGLATGGRHTGELFF
V: TRBV19; J: TRBJ2-2; D: .; size: .; DNA: TGTGCCAGTAGGGTCGAGCCCCCCTCGGCCGGGGAGCTGTTTTTT; CDR3: CASRVEPPSAGELFF
V: TRBV7-6; J: TRBJ2-2; D: .; size: once; DNA: TGTGCCAGCAGCTTATTGGGCCCGGTTTCGCAGAGTTACACCGGGGAGCTGTTTTTT; CDR3: CASSLLGPVSQSYTGELFF
V: TRBV5-1; J: TRBJ2-1; D: .; size: once; DNA: TGCGCCAGCCATACAAGGACAGCACTTTACAATGAGCAGTTCTTC; CDR3: CASHTRTALYNEQFF
V: TRBV29-1; J: TRBJ1-1; D: .; size: .; DNA: TGCAGCGTTCAGGGCAGGGCGGACACTGAAGCTTTCTTT; CDR3: CSVQGRADTEAFF
V: TRBV7-9; J: TRBJ2-7; D: .; size: .; DNA: TGTGCCAGCAGCTTAGCCGGTGGTGGCTACGAGCAGTACTTC; CDR3: CASSLAGGGYEQYF
V: TRBV2; J: TRBJ2-3; D: .; size: once; DNA: TGTGCCAGCAGTGACTACAGCCGCACAGATACGCAGTATTTT; CDR3: CASSDYSRTDTQYF
V: TRBV6-2/TRBV6-3; J: TRBJ1-1; D: .; size: .; DNA: TGTGCCAGCAGCCCGACTAGGACCCTGAATATCGGGACTGAAGCTTTCTTT; CDR3: CASSPTRTLNIGTEAFF
V: TRBV7-3; J: TRBJ2-3; D: .; size: .; DNA: TGTGCCAGCAGCCCAGGATTCACAGATACGCAGTATTTT; CDR3: CASSPGFTDTQYF
V: TRBV6-6; J: TRBJ1-3; D: TRBD1; size: .; DNA: TGTGCCAGCAGTCCTGGACAGGGGGCCTCTGGAAACACCATATATTTT; CDR3: CASSPGQGASGNTIYF
V: TRBV6-5; J: TRBJ1-2; D: .; size: .; DNA: TGTGCCAGCAGTTCCCACTCATCGGGTGGCTACACCTTC; CDR3: CASSSHSSGGYTF
V: TRBV7-6; J: TRBJ2-7; D: TRBD1; size: .; DNA: TGTGCCAGCAGCTTGGGGACCGGGACAGGGCCTCGGGAGCAGTACTTC; CDR3: CASSLGTGTGPREQYF
V: TRBV5-1; J: TRBJ2-7; D: TRBD1; size: .; DNA: TGCGCCAGCAGCGACGGATCAGGGGGGTACTTC; CDR3: CASSDGSGGYF
V: TRBV5-4; J: TRBJ2-5; D: TRBD2; size: .; DNA: TGTGCCAGCAGCCTCCCCGGACTAGCGGGCCAAGAGACCCAGTACTTC; CDR3: CASSLPGLAGQETQYF
V: TRBV6-5; J: TRBJ2-3; D: TRBD1; size: .; DNA: TGTGCCAGCATTCCAGGGGGTCCGGCAGATACGCAGTATTTT; CDR3: CASIPGGPADTQYF
V: TRBV3-1/TRBV3-2; J: TRBJ2-3; D: TRBD2; size: .; DNA: TGTGCCAGCAGCCTTAGCGGGGGAGGGACAGATACGCAGTATTTT; CDR3: CASSLSGGGTDTQYF
V: TRBV11-2; J: TRBJ2-4; D: TRBD1; size: .; DNA: TGTGCCAGCAGCTTGGGAGACAGGGAACTTGACATTCAGTACTTC; CDR3: CASSLGDRELDIQYF
V: TRBV19; J: TRBJ2-1; D: TRBD2; size: .; DNA: TGTGCCACAGGACTAGCGGGGGGCAATGAGCAGTTCTTC; CDR3: CATGLAGGNEQFF
V: TRBV7-2; J: TRBJ1-5; D: TRBD1; size: .; DNA: TGTGCCAGCAGCCCGAGGACAGGAGCTAATCAGCCCCAGCATTTT; CDR3: CASSPRTGANQPQHF
V: TRBV7-2; J: TRBJ2-5; D: TRBD2; size: .; DNA: TGTGCCAGCAGCTCGGGGGGGGTTAACCAAGAGACCCAGTACTTC; CDR3: CASSSGGVNQETQYF
V: TRBV11-3; J: TRBJ1-1; D: .; size: once; DNA: TGTGCCAGCAGCTTAGGCGCGGAAGCTTTCTTT; CDR3: CASSLGAEAFF
V: TRBV12-3/TRBV12-4; J: TRBJ1-2; D: TRBD1; size: .; DNA: TGTGCCAGCGGAATGGGACAGGGAATCGGCTACACCTTC; CDR3: CASGMGQGIGYTF
V: TRBV6-5; J: TRBJ2-7; D: .; size: .; DNA: TGTGCCAGCAGTTACTCAGAGGTTCGCTCCTACGAGCAGTACTTC; CDR3: CASSYSEVRSYEQYF
V: TRBV9; J: TRBJ2-7; D: .; size: .; DNA: TGTGCCAGCAGCTCATCCCGGGACTTCCCGGTCGACGAGCAGTACTTC; CDR3: CASSSSRDFPVDEQYF
V: TRBV7-3; J: TRBJ2-2; D: TRBD1; size: .; DNA: TGTGCCAGCAGCTTAACCGGGACAGGGTTTCCGAACACCGGGGAGCTGTTTTTT; CDR3: CASSLTGTGFPNTGELFF
V: TRBV6-4; J: TRBJ2-3; D: TRBD2; size: .; DNA: TGTGCCAGCAGTGAACAGCGGGAAGATACGCAGTATTTT; CDR3: CASSEQREDTQYF
V: TRBV18; J: TRBJ2-5; D: .; size: .; DNA: TGTGCCAGCTCACCACAGCGGGCAGAGACCCAGTACTTC; CDR3: CASSPQRAETQYF
V: TRBV2; J: TRBJ1-3; D: .; size: .; DNA: TGTGCCAGCAGTGAAGAAGCTTGGGGGCGAGTCTCTGGAAACACCATATATTTT; CDR3: CASSEEAWGRVSGNTIYF
V: TRBV4-2; J: TRBJ2-1; D: .; size: few; DNA: TGTGCCAGCAGCCAAGCCTCTCCCCAGACATCTAACCTTTATGAGCAGTTCTTC; CDR3: CASSQASPQTSNLYEQFF
V: TRBV16; J: TRBJ1-1; D: .; size: .; DNA: TGTGCCAGCAGCCAAAGGGGGGGCATGAACACTGAAGCTTTCTTT; CDR3: CASSQRGGMNTEAFF
V: TRBV5-5; J: TRBJ2-7; D: TRBD1; size: .; DNA: TGTGCCAGCAGCTTGGCAGGGACAGGGCAATGGGAGCAGTACTTC; CDR3: CASSLAGTGQWEQYF
V: TRBV14; J: TRBJ1-2; D: .; size: .; DNA: TGTGCCAGCAGCCAATATCCAGGTCTGGCTAACTATGGCTACACCTTC; CDR3: CASSQYPGLANYGYTF
V: TRBV4-1; J: TRBJ1-4; D: .; size: .; DNA: TGCGCCAGCAGCCAGGAGTGGACAGTTACTGAAAAACTGTTTTTT; CDR3: CASSQEWTVTEKLFF
V: TRBV7-2; J: TRBJ1-2; D: TRBD1; size: .; DNA: TGTGCCAGCAGCTTAGAACCCCGCCCCGGGACAGGGGTCGGGTATGGCTACACCTTC; CDR3: CASSLEPRPGTGVGYGYTF
V: TRBV29-1; J: TRBJ2-1; D: .; size: .; DNA: TGCAGCGCCGAAAAGGGGCCGAGGGGGAATGAGCAGTTCTTC; CDR3: CSAEKGPRGNEQFF
V: TRBV7-8; J: TRBJ2-7; D: .; size: .; DNA: TGTGCCAGCAGCTTAGACCTAGAACGAGCTACCTACGAGCAGTACTTC; CDR3: CASSLDLERATYEQYF
V: TRBV7-8; J: TRBJ1-5; D: TRBD1; size: once; DNA: TGTGCCAGCAGCCTGAGGGACAGACTCAATCAGCCCCAGCATTTT; CDR3: CASSLRDRLNQPQHF
V: TRBV30; J: TRBJ1-1; D: TRBD1; size: once; DNA: TGTGCCTGGAGTGGCCGATCAGGACAGGAGAACACTGAAGCTTTCTTT; CDR3: CAWSGRSGQENTEAFF
V: TRBV7-2; J: TRBJ2-1; D: TRBD2; size: .; DNA: TGTGCCAGCAGCCTCGGGACTAGCTTCGGTGAGCAGTTCTTC; CDR3: CASSLGTSFGEQFF
V: TRBV2; J: TRBJ2-1; D: .; size: .; DNA: TGTGCCAGCAGATTCCTACCGGGCAATGAGCAGTTCTTC; CDR3: CASRFLPGNEQFF